The present T cell receptor (beta chain) was sequenced within a study of blood T cell repertoires in COVID-19. Study information: Material from acute and convalescent COVID-19 was sourced from the United States, Italy and Spain.

V shed 2 bases, J shed 5 bases, and the junction held 5 bases outside the gene matches. Germline V gene lookup returns CDR1 SGHNT and CDR2 YYREEE (reference sequence). The CDR3 runs 14 residues. Sequencing was performed with immunoSEQ multiplex PCR; in TCRdb, only in-frame clones are kept and a portion is missing. The table lists approximately 150,000 clones, roughly 90% of them singletons. The origin of this receptor is a man in his 70s with acute or convalescent COVID-19. The sample taken for sequencing was peripheral blood. The chain links TRBV5-4 to TRBJ2-5, with TRBD1 identical over 8 bases. CDR3 sequence: CASSFPGGAETQYF. The CDR3 DNA follows: TGTGCCAGCAGCTTCCCAGGGGGCGCGGAGACCCAGTACTTC. Full variable domain (remainder filled in from reference TRBV5-4 and TRBJ2-5): ETGVTQSPTHLIKTRGQQVTLRCSSQSGHNTVSWYQQALGQGPQFIFQYYREEENGRGNFPPRFSGLQFPNYSSELNVNALELDDSALYLCASSFPGGAETQYFGPGTRLLVL.